This T cell receptor (beta chain) was identified in a study of cytomegalovirus exposure and HLA in healthy donors. Study conclusions and caveats: A later analysis found common viral pathogens apparently linked to several of the most significant clusters.

About this clone: What it binds is unknown.

Germline CDR1 and CDR2: SGHVS and FQNEAQ. The CDR3 has 15 amino acids. The V and J ends lost 5 bases and 4 bases, in that order; junction bases with no gene match: 5. With 60 Vbeta and 13 Jbeta primers, the PCR was carried out. Using immunoSEQ multiplex PCR, the repertoire was profiled, and TCRdb retains in-frame clones only, with some absent. The top ten clones hold 0.85% of a sample with over 150,000 clones, roughly 85% of them seen once. Sequenced input: PBMCs. This chain joins TRBV7-8 and TRBJ1-5, with TRBD1 matching over 10 bases. The TCR originated in a woman aged 30 to 39 in good health and CMV-seronegative. The DNA for the CDR3 is TGTGCCAGCAGCCCCAGACAGGGGGCAAATCAGCCCCAGCATTTT. Amino acid sequence: CASSPRQGANQPQHF.